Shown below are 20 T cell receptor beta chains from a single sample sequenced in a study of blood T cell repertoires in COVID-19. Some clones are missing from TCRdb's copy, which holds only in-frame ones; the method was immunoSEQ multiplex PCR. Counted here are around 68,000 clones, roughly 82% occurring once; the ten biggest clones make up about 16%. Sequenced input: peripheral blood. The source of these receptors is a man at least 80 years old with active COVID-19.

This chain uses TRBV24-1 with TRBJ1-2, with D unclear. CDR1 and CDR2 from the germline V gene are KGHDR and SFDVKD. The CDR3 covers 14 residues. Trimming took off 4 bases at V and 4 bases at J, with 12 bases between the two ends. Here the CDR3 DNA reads TGTGCCACCAGTGACCCCCGGGTGGGCTATGGCTACACCTTC. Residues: CATSDPRVGYGYTF.

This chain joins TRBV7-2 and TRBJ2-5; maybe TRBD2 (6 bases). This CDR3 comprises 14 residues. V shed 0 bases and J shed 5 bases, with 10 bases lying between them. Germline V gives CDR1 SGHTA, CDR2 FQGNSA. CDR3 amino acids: CASSLAVTSETQYF. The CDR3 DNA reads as TGTGCCAGCAGCTTAGCGGTAACTAGCGAGACCCAGTACTTC. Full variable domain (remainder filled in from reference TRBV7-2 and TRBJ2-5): GAGVSQSPSNKVTEKGKDVELRCDPISGHTALYWYRQSLGQGLEFLIYFQGNSAPDKSGLPSDRFSAERTGGSVSTLTIQRTQQEDSAVYLCASSLAVTSETQYFGPGTRLLVL.

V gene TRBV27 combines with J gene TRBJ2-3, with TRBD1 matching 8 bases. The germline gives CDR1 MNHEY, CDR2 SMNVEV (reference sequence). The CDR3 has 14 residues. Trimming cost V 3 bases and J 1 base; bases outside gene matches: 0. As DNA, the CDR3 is TGTGCCAGCAGTTTGGACAGGGGCACAGATACGCAGTATTTT. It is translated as CASSLDRGTDTQYF.

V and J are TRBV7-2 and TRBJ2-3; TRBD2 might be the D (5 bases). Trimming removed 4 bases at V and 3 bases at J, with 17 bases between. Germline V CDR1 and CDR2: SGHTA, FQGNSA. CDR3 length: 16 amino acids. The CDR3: CASSSNPGMGTDTQYF. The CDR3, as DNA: TGTGCCAGCAGCTCAAACCCGGGGATGGGGACAGATACGCAGTATTTT.

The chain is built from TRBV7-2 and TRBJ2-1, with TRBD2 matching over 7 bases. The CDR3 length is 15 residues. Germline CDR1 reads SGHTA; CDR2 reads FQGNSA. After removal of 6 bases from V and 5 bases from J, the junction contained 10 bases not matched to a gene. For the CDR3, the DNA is TGTGCCAGCAGGCAGATAGCGGGTAGGCACAATGAGCAGTTCTTC. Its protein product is CASRQIAGRHNEQFF.

The CDR3 loop reads CASSPEVGYGYTF. In DNA form, the CDR3 reads TGTGCCAGCAGTCCCGAGGTGGGCTATGGCTACACCTTC. The genes are TRBV27 and TRBJ1-2; no reliable D call. Trimming left V 5 bases short and J 4 bases short, with 11 bases between. Looked up from germline, CDR1 is MNHEY and CDR2 is SMNVEV (reference sequence). The CDR3 extends over 13 amino acids.

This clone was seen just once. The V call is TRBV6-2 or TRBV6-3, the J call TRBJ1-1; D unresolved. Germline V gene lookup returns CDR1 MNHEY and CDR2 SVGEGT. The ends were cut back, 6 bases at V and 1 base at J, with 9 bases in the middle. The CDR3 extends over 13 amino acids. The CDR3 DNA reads TGTGCCAGCAGCCTTACACAGAACACTGAAGCTTTCTTT. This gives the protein CASSLTQNTEAFF.

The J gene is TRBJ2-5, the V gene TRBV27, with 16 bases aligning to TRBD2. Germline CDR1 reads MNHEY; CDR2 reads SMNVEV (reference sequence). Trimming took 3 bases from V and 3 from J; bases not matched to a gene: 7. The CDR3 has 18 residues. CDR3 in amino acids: CASSFPGTSGRAEETQYF. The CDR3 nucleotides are TGTGCCAGCAGTTTCCCCGGGACTAGCGGGAGGGCGGAAGAGACCCAGTACTTC.

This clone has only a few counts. The CDR3: CASSPGPSTDTQYF. The CDR3 nucleotides read TGTGCCAGCAGCCCAGGGCCTAGCACAGATACGCAGTATTTT. This chain connects TRBV9 to TRBJ2-3, with a tentative D call TRBD1 (5 bases). V was clipped by 4 bases and J by 0 bases, with 9 bases between them. The CDR3 spans 14 residues. Germline CDR1 SGDLS, CDR2 YYNGEE.

The DNA for the CDR3 is TGTGCCAGCAGTTCCAATGAAGCTTTCTTT. This encodes CASSSNEAFF. The chain links TRBV6-6 to TRBJ1-1; D remains unclear. This CDR3 is 10 amino acids long. Germline V CDR1 and CDR2: MNHNY, SVGAGI (reference sequence). V lost 4 bases and J lost 7, with 4 bases in between.

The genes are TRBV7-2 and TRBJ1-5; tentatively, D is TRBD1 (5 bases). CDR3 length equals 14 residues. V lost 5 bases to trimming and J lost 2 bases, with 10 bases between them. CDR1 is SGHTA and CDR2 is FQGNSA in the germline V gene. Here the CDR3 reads CASSGGGGNQPQHF. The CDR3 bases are TGTGCCAGCAGCGGGGGAGGGGGCAATCAGCCCCAGCATTTT.

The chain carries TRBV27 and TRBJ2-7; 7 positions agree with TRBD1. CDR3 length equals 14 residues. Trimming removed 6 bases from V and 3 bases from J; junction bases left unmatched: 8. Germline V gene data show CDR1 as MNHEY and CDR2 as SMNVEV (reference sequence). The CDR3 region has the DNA TGTGCCAGCAGAAAAAGGGACAGCTTCTACGAGCAGTACTTC. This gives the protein CASRKRDSFYEQYF.

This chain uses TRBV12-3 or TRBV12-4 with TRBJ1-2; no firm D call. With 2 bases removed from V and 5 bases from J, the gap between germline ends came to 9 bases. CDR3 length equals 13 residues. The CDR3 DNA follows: TGTGCCAGCAGTTTACGGCAGGAATATGGCTACACCTTC. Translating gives CASSLRQEYGYTF.

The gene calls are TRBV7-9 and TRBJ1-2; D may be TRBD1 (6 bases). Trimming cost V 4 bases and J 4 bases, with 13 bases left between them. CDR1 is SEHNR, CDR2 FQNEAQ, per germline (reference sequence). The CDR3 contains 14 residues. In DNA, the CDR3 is TGTGCCAGCAGCTCCTGGACAGCTAGCTATGGCTACACCTTC. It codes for CASSSWTASYGYTF.

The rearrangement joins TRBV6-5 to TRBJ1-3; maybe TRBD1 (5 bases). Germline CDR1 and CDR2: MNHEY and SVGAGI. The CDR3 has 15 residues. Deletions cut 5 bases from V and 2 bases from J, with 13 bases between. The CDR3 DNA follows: TGTGCCAGCAGTCTCGCAGGGCCCCCTGGAAACACCATATATTTT. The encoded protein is CASSLAGPPGNTIYF.

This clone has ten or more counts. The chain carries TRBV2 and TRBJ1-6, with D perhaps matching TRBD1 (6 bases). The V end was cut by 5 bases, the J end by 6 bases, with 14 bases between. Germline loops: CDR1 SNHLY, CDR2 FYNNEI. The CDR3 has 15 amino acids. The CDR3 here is CASSLSGGSNSPLHF. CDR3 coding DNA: TGTGCCAGCAGTTTATCTGGGGGCAGTAATTCACCCCTCCACTTT.

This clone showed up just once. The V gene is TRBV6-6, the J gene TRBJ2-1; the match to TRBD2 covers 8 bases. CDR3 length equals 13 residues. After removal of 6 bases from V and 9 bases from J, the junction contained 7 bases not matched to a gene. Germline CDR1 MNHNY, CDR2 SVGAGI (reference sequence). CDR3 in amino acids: CASRVSGRGEQFF. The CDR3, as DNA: TGTGCCAGCAGAGTAAGCGGGAGAGGTGAGCAGTTCTTC.

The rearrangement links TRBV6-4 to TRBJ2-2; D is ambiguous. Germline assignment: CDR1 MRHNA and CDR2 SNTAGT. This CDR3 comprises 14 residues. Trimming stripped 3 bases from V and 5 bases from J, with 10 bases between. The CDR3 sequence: CASSDLPGTGELFF. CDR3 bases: TGTGCCAGCAGTGATCTACCGGGTACCGGGGAGCTGTTTTTT.

DNA of the CDR3: TGCAGTGCTAGTCACGCTAGCGGGGATCTGAATACGCAGTATTTT. This sequence encodes CSASHASGDLNTQYF. This chain uses TRBV20-1 with TRBJ2-3, with 9 bases aligning to TRBD2. The germline V gene has CDR1 DFQATT and CDR2 SNEGSKA (reference sequence). This CDR3 contains 15 residues. V was clipped by 3 bases and J by 7 bases; unmatched bases: 11.

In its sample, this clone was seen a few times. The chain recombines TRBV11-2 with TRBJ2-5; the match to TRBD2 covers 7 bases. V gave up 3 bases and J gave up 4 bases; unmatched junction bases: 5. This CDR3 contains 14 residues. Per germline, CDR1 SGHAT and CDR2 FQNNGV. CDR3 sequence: CASSLGGPGETQYF. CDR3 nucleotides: TGTGCCAGCAGCTTGGGAGGGCCGGGAGAGACCCAGTACTTC.